Below, 4 T cell receptor beta chains from the same sample are listed, as sequenced in a study of blood T cell repertoires in COVID-19. Clones were read by immunoSEQ multiplex PCR, and TCRdb kept only the in-frame ones, dropping some. The sample gives more than 100,000 clones, less than 75% of which show up once; around 0.9% is in the top ten. The sequencing sample was made of peripheral blood. These receptors all stem from a human donor with acute or convalescent COVID-19. The donor label of this sample is uncertain.

The chain is built from TRBV11-2 and TRBJ1-1; 7 bases align to TRBD1. The junction had 10 bases not matched to a gene; V was cut back by 1 base and J by 2 bases. Germline values: CDR1 SGHAT, CDR2 FQNNGV. CDR3 length: 17 residues. This CDR3 reads CASSLGQLGTVNTEAFF. CDR3 DNA: TGTGCCAGCAGCTTAGGCCAACTAGGGACAGTCAACACTGAAGCTTTCTTT.

V and J are TRBV11-2 and TRBJ1-6, with D possibly being TRBD1 (6 bases). This CDR3 has 17 amino acids. CDR1 and CDR2 from the germline V gene are SGHAT and FQNNGV. V was pared by 3 bases and J by 3 bases, with 15 bases between. The CDR3 DNA sequence: TGTGCCAGCAGCTTTGAGGGGGGGCGCATCTATAATTCACCCCTCCACTTT. Protein sequence: CASSFEGGRIYNSPLHF.

The V and J genes are TRBV29-1 and TRBJ2-6; 7 bases match TRBD2. Germline V gene data show CDR1 as SQVTM and CDR2 as ANQGSEA. CDR3 length: 14 amino acids. V shed 3 bases and J 4 bases; nucleotides not matched to a gene: 3. The CDR3 spells CSVDRGDGANVLTF. The DNA of the CDR3 is TGCAGCGTTGATCGGGGGGACGGGGCCAACGTCCTGACTTTC.

The sample holds one count of this clone. The CDR3 here is CASSLKLSGQETQYF. The DNA of the CDR3 is TGTGCCAGCAGCTTAAAATTGAGCGGTCAAGAGACCCAGTACTTC. The chain couples TRBV13 to TRBJ2-5, with D perhaps matching TRBD2 (5 bases). Germline CDR1 PRHDT, CDR2 FYEKMQ (reference sequence). With 2 bases removed from V and 2 bases from J, the gap between germline ends came to 12 bases. The CDR3 consists of 15 residues.